This TCR beta chain emerged from a study of blood T cell repertoires in COVID-19. Study details: Some COVID-19 samples were acute and others convalescent; all came from the United States, Italy and Spain.

Trimming cost V 1 base and J 0 bases, with 8 bases left between them. Looked up from germline, CDR1 is SGHAT and CDR2 is FQNNGV. This CDR3 is 15 amino acids long. In the authors' workflow: It was from reference gene primer amplification that nucleated cell counts were estimated. TCRdb keeps only in-frame clones here, not all; method: immunoSEQ multiplex PCR. Clone size and the V and J calls come from that table; the DNA yielded D and trimming. Found here are some 350,000 clones, 87% of them singletons; the top ten hold around 6%. This receptor was obtained from a woman between 50 and 59 years old with COVID-19, enrolled during active disease. V usage is TRBV11-2 and J usage is TRBJ2-3; possible D gene TRBD1, 5 bases. The material sequenced was peripheral blood. CDR3 loop: CASSLVDSSTDTQYF. CDR3 coding DNA: TGTGCCAGCAGCTTAGTCGACAGCAGCACAGATACGCAGTATTTT. Full variable domain (outside the CDR3, taken from reference TRBV11-2 and TRBJ2-3): EAGVAQSPRYKIIEKRQSVAFWCNPISGHATLYWYQQILGQGPKLLIQFQNNGVVDDSQLPKDRFSAERLKGVDSTLKIQPAKLEDSAVYLCASSLVDSSTDTQYFGPGTRLTVL.